This T cell receptor beta chain was captured by sequencing in a study of shared clonotypes between healthy human individuals. Among the donors, all were Caucasian adults who lived in Nashville, Tennessee. Some clones are missing from TCRdb's copy, which holds only in-frame ones; the method was immunoSEQ multiplex PCR. The profile covers about 96,000 clones, with roughly half appearing a single time and about 14% taken by the ten largest. This clone has just a few counts. Germline-derived CDR1 and CDR2 are SQVTM and ANQGSEA. This CDR3 contains 13 residues. Trimming removed 4 bases from V and 1 base from J, with 8 bases in between.

This TCR came from a woman in her thirties or forties in good health. Some clones in this sample may be carry-over from other donors' samples. What was sequenced was PBMCs. The rearrangement joins TRBV29-1 to TRBJ1-5; D gene unclear. The CDR3 region has the DNA TGCAGCGTTGTCGCCAACAGCAATCAGCCCCAGCATTTT. Protein product: CSVVANSNQPQHF.